This T cell receptor beta chain was profiled in a study of blood T cell repertoires in COVID-19. Study details: Spain, Italy and the United States supplied samples that represented acute and convalescent COVID-19. T cells, B-cell-depleted T cells, or PBMCs supplied cDNA or gDNA.

As originally analysed: Using reference gene primer amplification, nucleated cell counts were estimated. TCRdb's copy holds only in-frame clones and misses some; the assay was immunoSEQ multiplex PCR. Clonal size and the V and J genes are those of that table, whereas D and trimming came from the DNA. The data show some 300,000 clones, 80% to 90% seen once. CDR3 length equals 16 residues. V shed 3 bases and J 8 bases; nucleotides not matched to a gene: 11. Germline-derived CDR1 and CDR2 are SGHNT and YYREEE (reference sequence). The chain recombines TRBV5-4 with TRBJ2-1; 10 nucleotides align to TRBD2. The receptor was derived from a woman between 70 and 85 years old with COVID-19, enrolled during active disease. Input material: peripheral blood. The CDR3 sequence: CASSSRLAGGLDEQFF. CDR3 coding DNA: TGTGCCAGCAGCTCGAGATTAGCGGGGGGCTTGGATGAGCAGTTCTTC.